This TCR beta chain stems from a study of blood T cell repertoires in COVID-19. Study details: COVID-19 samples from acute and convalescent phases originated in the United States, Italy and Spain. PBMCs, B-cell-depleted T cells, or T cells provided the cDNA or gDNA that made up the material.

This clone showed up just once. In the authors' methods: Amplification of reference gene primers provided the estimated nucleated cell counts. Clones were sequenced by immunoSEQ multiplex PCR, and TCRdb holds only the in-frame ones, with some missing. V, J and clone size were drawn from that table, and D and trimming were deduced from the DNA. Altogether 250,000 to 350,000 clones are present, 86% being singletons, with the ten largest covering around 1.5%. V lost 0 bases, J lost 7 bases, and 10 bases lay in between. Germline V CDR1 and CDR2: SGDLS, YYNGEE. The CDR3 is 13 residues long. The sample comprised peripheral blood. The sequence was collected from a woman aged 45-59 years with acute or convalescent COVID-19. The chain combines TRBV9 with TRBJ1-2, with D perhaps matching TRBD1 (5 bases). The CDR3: CASSVAGDVGYTF. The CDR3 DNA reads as TGTGCCAGCAGCGTAGCGGGGGACGTTGGCTACACCTTC.